The clone carrying this T cell receptor (beta chain) has a handful of counts. In germline, CDR1 is SGHRS, CDR2 YFSETQ. With 2 bases clipped from V and 5 bases from J, the junction kept 6 bases outside the gene matches. The CDR3 loop spans 14 amino acids. The sample is drawn from a study of regulatory T cells in long-lasting Graves disease. With iRepertoire HTBI primers and Arm-PCR of CDR3 regions, TCR beta libraries were built. One entry per CDR3 protein results from TCRdb running MiXCR on the multiplex PCR reads. The table shows approximately 300,000 distinct CDR3 sequences, with 18% occurring only once. Time point defined: newly diagnosed GD, antithyroid drugs for less than 3 months. PBMC-extracted RNA yielded the TCR library. Patients came through an endocrinology department, and that department was in Xi'an, China.

The rearrangement joins TRBV5-1 to TRBJ2-7; 8 positions agree with TRBD2. This receptor was identified in a female donor with Graves disease. This sample comprised peripheral blood mononuclear cells (PBMCs), obtained at new diagnosis, from a patient treated with antithyroid drugs. CDR3 residues: CASSFGGRNHEQYF. The CDR3 coding sequence is TGCGCCAGCAGCTTCGGCGGGAGGAATCACGAGCAGTACTTC. Looking up the rest from reference TRBV5-1 and TRBJ2-7 gives the full variable domain: KAGVTQTPRYLIKTRGQQVTLSCSPISGHRSVSWYQQTPGQGLQFLFEYFSETQRNKGNFPGRFSGRQFSNSRSEMNVSTLELGDSALYLCASSFGGRNHEQYFGPGTRLTVT.